This passage covers 9 T cell receptor beta chains from one sample sequenced in a study of molecular identifiers for immune sequencing clone quantification. TCRdb re-derived calls from the PCR reads in MiXCR, one entry per CDR3 protein. Here the sample spans 550,000 to 750,000 distinct CDR3 sequences, just under 20% being singletons. The sample comprised naive CD8+ T cells from blood, with Jurkat cell RNA spiked in. The subset: FACS-sorted CD8+CD4-CCR7+CD45RA+ naive T cells. Receptors originate from a human donor in good health. Some libraries in this study had Jurkat cell RNA spiked in.

In this sample, this clonotype turned up a few times. The rearrangement links TRBV7-8 to TRBJ2-7; a weak D match, TRBD2 (5 bases). This CDR3 region has 13 residues. V lost 1 base and J lost 6, with 10 bases in between. CDR1 and CDR2 (germline): SGHVS, FQNEAQ. CDR3: CASSLGDGVEQYF. The CDR3 nucleotides read TGTGCCAGCAGCTTAGGTGACGGGGTCGAGCAGTACTTC.

In its sample, this clonotype was seen many times. The V and J genes are TRBV3-1 and TRBJ2-7; D is unresolved. The CDR3 consists of 12 residues. Trimming stripped 3 bases from V and 4 bases from J, with 7 bases between. Germline CDR1 and CDR2: LGHDT and YNNKEL (reference sequence). The CDR3 loop is CASSQLPYEQYF. CDR3 DNA: TGTGCCAGCAGCCAGCTGCCTTACGAGCAGTACTTC.

Regarding this clonotype: A much larger clone differs from this one at a single base, so this may be a read error. The chain employs TRBV6-2 or TRBV6-3 and TRBJ2-3; 9 bases line up with TRBD2. The CDR3 covers 20 residues. In germline, CDR1 is MNHEY, CDR2 SVGEGT. The V and J ends lost 7 bases and 8 bases, in that order; junction bases with no gene match: 28. The chain's CDR3 is CASTDPALAVAGGPAGTQYF. CDR3 nucleotides: TGTGCCAGCACCGACCCAGCCTTAGCAGTGGCGGGAGGGCCGGCAGGTACGCAGTATTTT.

The CDR3 nucleotides read TGTGCCAGCAGCGTAGCAGGTGGGATGGGACAGCCCCAGCATTTT. Protein sequence: CASSVAGGMGQPQHF. The rearrangement joins TRBV9 to TRBJ1-5; D remains unclear. Trimming removed 0 bases at V and 7 bases at J, with 14 bases between. Germline CDR1 and CDR2: SGDLS and YYNGEE. This CDR3 is 15 amino acids long.

In its sample, this clonotype was seen a few times. The chain links TRBV2 to TRBJ1-5; D is undetermined. This CDR3 is built from 14 residues. With 7 bases removed from V and 1 base from J, the gap between germline ends came to 11 bases. Germline values: CDR1 SNHLY, CDR2 FYNNEI. CDR3 nucleotides: TGTGCCAGCACCCAAGCCCCCAGCAATCAGCCCCAGCATTTT. This sequence encodes CASTQAPSNQPQHF.

This clonotype has a count of ten or more. The chain combines TRBV20-1 with TRBJ2-7; TRBD2 agrees at 13 bases. CDR3 length: 15 amino acids. Germline assignment: CDR1 DFQATT and CDR2 SNEGSKA (reference sequence). Unmatched junction bases numbered 7, after V lost 4 bases and J lost 4 bases. CDR3: CSATGLAGERYEQYF. For the CDR3, the DNA is TGCAGTGCTACAGGACTAGCGGGGGAGAGATACGAGCAGTACTTC.

The sample holds many counts of this clonotype. This chain joins TRBV20-1 and TRBJ2-3; 10 bases fit TRBD2. With V trimmed by 5 bases and J by 6 bases, 11 bases remained unmatched. The CDR3 length is 15 residues. Germline V CDR1 and CDR2: DFQATT, SNEGSKA (reference sequence). CDR3 in amino acids: CSAPIPSGGGDTQYF. The CDR3, as DNA: TGCAGTGCTCCAATCCCTAGCGGGGGTGGTGATACGCAGTATTTT.

This clonotype was counted at least ten times. The chain employs TRBV4-3 and TRBJ1-2, with D perhaps matching TRBD1 (5 bases). The CDR3 has 16 residues. Trimming shortened V by 3 bases and J by 7 bases, and 21 bases separated the two germline ends. Germline CDR1 is LGHNA and CDR2 is YSLEER. The CDR3, as DNA: TGCGCCAGCAGCCACAACCGTGGGTTCCAGGGCGGTGGCTACACCTTC. Translating gives CASSHNRGFQGGGYTF.

The table lists this clonotype with many counts. The rearrangement links TRBV6-5 to TRBJ2-3; 10 bases align to TRBD2. V lost 6 bases, J lost 4 bases, and 22 bases stayed unmatched. The CDR3 contains 20 residues. Germline V CDR1 and CDR2: MNHEY, SVGAGI. CDR3 sequence: CASSKTGTSDLAYSADTQYF. The CDR3 DNA reads TGTGCCAGCAGCAAGACGGGGACTAGCGACCTAGCCTATTCTGCAGATACGCAGTATTTT.